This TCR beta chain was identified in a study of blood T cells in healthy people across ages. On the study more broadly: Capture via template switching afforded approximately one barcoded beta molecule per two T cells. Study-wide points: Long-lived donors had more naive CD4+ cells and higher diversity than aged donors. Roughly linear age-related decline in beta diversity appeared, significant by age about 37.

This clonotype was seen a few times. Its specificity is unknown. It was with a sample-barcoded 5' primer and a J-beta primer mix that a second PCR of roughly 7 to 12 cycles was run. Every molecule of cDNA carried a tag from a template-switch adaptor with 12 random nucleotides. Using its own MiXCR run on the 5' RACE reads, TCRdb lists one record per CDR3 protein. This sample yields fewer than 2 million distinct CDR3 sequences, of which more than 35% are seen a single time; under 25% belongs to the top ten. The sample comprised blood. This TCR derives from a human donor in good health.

DNA for the CDR3: TGTGCCAGCAGCTTGTTGCAGGGGGCAGGCTATGAGCAGTTCTTC. It encodes CASSLLQGAGYEQFF. This sequence joins TRBV5-6 and TRBJ2-1, with TRBD1 matching over 8 bases. CDR1 and CDR2 from the germline V gene are SGHDT and YYEEEE. With V trimmed by 1 base and J by 8 bases, 8 bases remained unmatched. The CDR3 extends over 15 amino acids.